This TCR beta chain was documented in a study of siplizumab effects on memory and regulatory T cells. TCRdb's table, derived via immunoSEQ multiplex PCR, lists solely in-frame clones and lacks some. The sample shows around 100,000 clones, 90% to 95% of them seen only once. The V gene end was trimmed by 2 bases and the J gene end by 5 bases; junction bases not matched to a gene: 3. The germline V gene encodes CDR1 LGHNA and CDR2 YNFKEQ. This CDR3 has 14 residues. The material sequenced was CD4+ T cells sorted from blood. The chain has TRBV4-2 and TRBJ2-1; 7 bases fit TRBD1. This TCR came from a human donor in good health. The CDR3 region has the DNA TGTGCCAGCAGCCAAAATGACAGGGACAATGAGCAGTTCTTC. Residues: CASSQNDRDNEQFF.